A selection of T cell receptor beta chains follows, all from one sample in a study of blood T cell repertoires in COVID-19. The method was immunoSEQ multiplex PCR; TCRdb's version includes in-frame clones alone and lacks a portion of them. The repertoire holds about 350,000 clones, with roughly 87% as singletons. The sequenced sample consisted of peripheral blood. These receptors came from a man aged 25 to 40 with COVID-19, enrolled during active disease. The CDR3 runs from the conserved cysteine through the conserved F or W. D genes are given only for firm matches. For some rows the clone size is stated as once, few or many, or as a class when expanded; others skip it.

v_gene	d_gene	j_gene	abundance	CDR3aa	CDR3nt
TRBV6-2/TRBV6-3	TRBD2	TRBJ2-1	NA	CASSYYPLAGGPIEQFF	TGTGCCAGCAGTTACTACCCACTAGCGGGAGGGCCTATTGAGCAGTTCTTC
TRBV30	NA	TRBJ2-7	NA	CAWSVPGTKSYEQYF	TGTGCCTGGAGTGTCCCCGGGACAAAATCCTACGAGCAGTACTTC
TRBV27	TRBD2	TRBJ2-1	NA	CASSLQREVAPYLYNEQFF	TGTGCCAGCAGTTTGCAGCGGGAAGTTGCCCCCTACCTCTACAATGAGCAGTTCTTC
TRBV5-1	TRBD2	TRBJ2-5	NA	CASSLAVAGAQETQYF	TGCGCCAGCAGCTTGGCAGTAGCGGGAGCCCAAGAGACCCAGTACTTC
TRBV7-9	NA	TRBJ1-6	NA	CASSLLEGGISPLHF	TGTGCCAGCAGTCTCCTCGAGGGAGGCATTTCACCCCTCCACTTT
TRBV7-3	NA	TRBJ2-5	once	CASSFGRQETQYF	TGTGCCAGCAGCTTCGGTCGGCAAGAGACCCAGTACTTC
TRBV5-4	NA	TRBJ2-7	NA	CASSPNRGAEQYF	TGTGCCAGCAGCCCGAATAGGGGCGCCGAGCAGTACTTC
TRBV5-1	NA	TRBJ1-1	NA	CASSLARGKVNTEAFF	TGCGCCAGCAGCTTGGCCAGGGGCAAGGTGAACACTGAAGCTTTCTTT
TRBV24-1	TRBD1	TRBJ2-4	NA	CATSDGQGWNIQYF	TGTGCCACCAGTGACGGACAGGGCTGGAACATTCAGTACTTC
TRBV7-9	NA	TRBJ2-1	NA	CASSSRGGGASQFF	TGTGCCAGCAGCTCCCGCGGTGGAGGGGCCTCGCAGTTCTTC
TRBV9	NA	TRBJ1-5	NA	CASSVGSGSYQPQHF	TGTGCCAGCAGCGTAGGGTCAGGGTCATATCAGCCCCAGCATTTT
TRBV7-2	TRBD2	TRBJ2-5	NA	CASSLGGLAGGGETQYF	TGTGCCAGCAGCTTAGGGGGACTAGCGGGAGGTGGAGAGACCCAGTACTTC
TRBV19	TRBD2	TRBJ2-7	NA	CASSSGGNTYEQYF	TGTGCCAGTAGCAGCGGGGGGAACACCTACGAGCAGTACTTC
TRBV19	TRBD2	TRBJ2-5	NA	CASSLMGGLRETQYF	TGTGCCAGTAGTCTGATGGGAGGGCTTAGAGAGACCCAGTACTTC
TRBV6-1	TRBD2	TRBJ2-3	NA	CASSAIGTSAEGRSDTQYF	TGTGCCAGCAGTGCTATTGGGACTAGCGCTGAGGGTCGTTCAGATACGCAGTATTTT
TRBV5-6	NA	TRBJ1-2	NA	CASSLDDTGNGYTF	TGTGCCAGCAGCCTAGATGATACAGGGAATGGCTACACCTTC
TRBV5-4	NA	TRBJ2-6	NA	CASTQASGANVLTF	TGTGCCAGCACCCAAGCGTCGGGGGCCAACGTCCTGACTTTC
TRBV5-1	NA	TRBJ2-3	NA	CASSISHTLAISTDTQYF	TGCGCCAGCAGCATCTCCCACACTCTAGCGATTAGCACAGATACGCAGTATTTT
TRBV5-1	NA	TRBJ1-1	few	CATSRGLNTEAFF	TGCGCCACTTCGAGGGGGTTGAACACTGAAGCTTTCTTT
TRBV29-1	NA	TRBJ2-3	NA	CSVWAGQGGAGGDTQYF	TGCAGCGTATGGGCAGGCCAAGGAGGGGCCGGGGGAGATACGCAGTATTTT
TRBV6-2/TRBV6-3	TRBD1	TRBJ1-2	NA	CASSYRQGADYGYTF	TGTGCCAGCAGTTACAGGCAGGGGGCGGACTATGGCTACACCTTC
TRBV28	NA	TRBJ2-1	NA	CASKGTPYNEQFF	TGTGCCAGCAAAGGGACTCCCTACAATGAGCAGTTCTTC
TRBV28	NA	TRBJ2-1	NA	CASSPATYNEQFF	TGTGCCAGCAGTCCCGCGACCTACAATGAGCAGTTCTTC
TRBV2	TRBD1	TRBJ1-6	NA	CASSGQGTIGSPLHF	TGTGCCAGCAGTGGACAGGGAACTATCGGGTCACCCCTCCACTTT
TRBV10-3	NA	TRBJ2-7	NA	CATRDSITYEQYF	TGTGCCACACGGGACTCCATAACCTACGAGCAGTACTTC
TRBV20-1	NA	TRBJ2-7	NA	CSARQTYEQYF	TGCAGTGCTAGACAGACCTACGAGCAGTACTTC
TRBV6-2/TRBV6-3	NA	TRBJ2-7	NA	CASSLGGVLAYEQYF	TGTGCCAGCAGTTTAGGAGGGGTCCTTGCCTACGAGCAGTACTTC
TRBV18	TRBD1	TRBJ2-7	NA	CASSWSDRVFYEQYF	TGTGCCAGCTCATGGTCGGACAGGGTTTTTTACGAGCAGTACTTC
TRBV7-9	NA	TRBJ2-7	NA	CASSQAVGYEQYF	TGTGCCAGCAGCCAGGCAGTGGGTTACGAGCAGTACTTC
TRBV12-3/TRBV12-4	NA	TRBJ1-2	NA	CASRDAGLGYTF	TGTGCCAGCAGAGATGCGGGCTTGGGCTACACCTTC
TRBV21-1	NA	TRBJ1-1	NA	CASSKGASEAFF	TGTGCCAGCAGTAAGGGGGCAAGTGAAGCTTTCTTT
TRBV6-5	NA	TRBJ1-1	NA	CAITLNTEAFF	TGTGCCATCACTCTGAACACTGAAGCTTTCTTT
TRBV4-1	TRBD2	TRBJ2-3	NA	CASSYRLAGGSSTDTQYF	TGCGCCAGCAGTTATAGACTAGCGGGGGGCTCTAGCACAGATACGCAGTATTTT
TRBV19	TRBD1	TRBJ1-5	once	CASSPGTGVGQPQHF	TGTGCCAGTAGTCCCGGGACAGGGGTAGGTCAGCCCCAGCATTTT
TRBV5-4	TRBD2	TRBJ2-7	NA	CASSPGTRSRYEQYF	TGTGCCAGCAGCCCGGGGACTAGGTCACGCTACGAGCAGTACTTC
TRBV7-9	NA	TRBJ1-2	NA	CASSPREYTF	TGTGCCAGCAGCCCGAGGGAATACACCTTC
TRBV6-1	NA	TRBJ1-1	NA	CASSDADRIMNTEAFF	TGTGCCAGCAGTGACGCCGACAGAATAATGAACACTGAAGCTTTCTTT
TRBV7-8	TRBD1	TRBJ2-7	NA	CASPTGTGNEQYF	TGTGCCAGCCCGACAGGGACGGGCAACGAGCAGTACTTC
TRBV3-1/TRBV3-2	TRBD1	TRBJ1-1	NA	CASSQDPGGSGAEAFF	TGTGCCAGCAGCCAAGATCCAGGGGGCAGTGGAGCTGAAGCTTTCTTT
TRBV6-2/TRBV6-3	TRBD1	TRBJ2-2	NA	CASIPLGWRTGSPGELFF	TGTGCCAGCATCCCTTTGGGGTGGAGGACAGGGTCACCCGGGGAGCTGTTTTTT
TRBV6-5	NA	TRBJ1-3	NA	CASSLKGRGSGNTIYF	TGTGCCAGCAGTTTGAAGGGCCGGGGCTCTGGAAACACCATATATTTT